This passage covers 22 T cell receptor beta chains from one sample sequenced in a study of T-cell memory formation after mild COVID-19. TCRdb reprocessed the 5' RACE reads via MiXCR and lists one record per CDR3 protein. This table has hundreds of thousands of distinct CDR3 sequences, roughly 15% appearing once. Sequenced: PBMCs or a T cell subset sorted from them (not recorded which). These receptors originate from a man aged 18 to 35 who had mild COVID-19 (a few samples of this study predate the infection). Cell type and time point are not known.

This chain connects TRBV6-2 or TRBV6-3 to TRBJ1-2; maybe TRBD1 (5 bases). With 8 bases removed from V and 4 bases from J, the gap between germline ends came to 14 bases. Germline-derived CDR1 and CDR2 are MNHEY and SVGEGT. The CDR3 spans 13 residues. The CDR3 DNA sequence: TGTGCCAGCCACCAGGGAGCTGGCTATGGCTACACCTTC. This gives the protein CASHQGAGYGYTF.

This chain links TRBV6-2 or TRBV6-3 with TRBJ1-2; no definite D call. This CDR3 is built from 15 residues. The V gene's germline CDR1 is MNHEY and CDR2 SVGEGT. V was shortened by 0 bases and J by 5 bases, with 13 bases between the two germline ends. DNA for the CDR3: TGTGCCAGCAGTTACTCGGCAGGCATTGGGTATGGCTACACCTTC. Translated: CASSYSAGIGYGYTF.

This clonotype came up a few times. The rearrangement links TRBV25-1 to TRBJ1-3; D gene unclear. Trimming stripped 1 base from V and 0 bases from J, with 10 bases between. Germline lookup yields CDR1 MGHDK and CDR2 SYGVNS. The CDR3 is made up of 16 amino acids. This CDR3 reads CASSEFGLISGNTIYF. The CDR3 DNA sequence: TGTGCCAGCAGTGAATTCGGGTTAATCTCTGGAAACACCATATATTTT. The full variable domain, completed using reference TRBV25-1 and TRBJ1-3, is EADIYQTPRYLVIGTGKKITLECSQTMGHDKMYWYQQDPGMELHLIHYSYGVNSTEKGDLSSESTVSRIRTEHFPLTLESARPSHTSQYLCASSEFGLISGNTIYFGEGSWLTVV.

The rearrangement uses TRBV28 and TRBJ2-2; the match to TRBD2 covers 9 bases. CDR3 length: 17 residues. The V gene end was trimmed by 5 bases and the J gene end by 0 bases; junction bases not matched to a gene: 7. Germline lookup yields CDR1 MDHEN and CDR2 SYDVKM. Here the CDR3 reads CASSVIGLATNTGELFF. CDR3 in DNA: TGTGCCAGCAGTGTCATCGGACTAGCGACGAACACCGGGGAGCTGTTTTTT. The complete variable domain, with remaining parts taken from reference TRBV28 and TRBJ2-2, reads DVKVTQSSRYLVKRTGEKVFLECVQDMDHENMFWYRQDPGLGLRLIYFSYDVKMKEKGDIPEGYSVSREKKERFSLILESASTNQTSMYLCASSVIGLATNTGELFFGEGSRLTVL.

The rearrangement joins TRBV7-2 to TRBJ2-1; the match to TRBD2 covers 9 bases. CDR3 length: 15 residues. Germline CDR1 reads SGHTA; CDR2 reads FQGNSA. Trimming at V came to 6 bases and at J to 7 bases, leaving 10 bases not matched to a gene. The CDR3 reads CASRAGLALSNEQFF. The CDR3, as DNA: TGTGCCAGCAGGGCGGGACTAGCTTTGAGTAATGAGCAGTTCTTC.

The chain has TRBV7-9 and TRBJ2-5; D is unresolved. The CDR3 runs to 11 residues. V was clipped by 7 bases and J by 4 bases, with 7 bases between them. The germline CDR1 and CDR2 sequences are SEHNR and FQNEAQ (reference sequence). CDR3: CASTPRETQYF. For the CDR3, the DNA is TGTGCCAGCACCCCCCGAGAGACCCAGTACTTC.

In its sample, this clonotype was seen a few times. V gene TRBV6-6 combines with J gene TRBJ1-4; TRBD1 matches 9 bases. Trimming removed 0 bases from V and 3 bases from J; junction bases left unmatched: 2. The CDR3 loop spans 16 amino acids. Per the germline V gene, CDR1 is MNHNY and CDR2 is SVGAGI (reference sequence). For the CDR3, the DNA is TGTGCCAGCAGTTACTCCCGGACAGGGGCTAATGAAAAACTGTTTTTT. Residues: CASSYSRTGANEKLFF.

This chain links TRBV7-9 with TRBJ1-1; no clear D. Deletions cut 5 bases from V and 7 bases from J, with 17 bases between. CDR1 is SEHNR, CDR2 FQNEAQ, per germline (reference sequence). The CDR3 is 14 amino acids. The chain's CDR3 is CASSPYQDWGEAFF. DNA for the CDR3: TGTGCCAGCAGCCCCTACCAGGATTGGGGTGAAGCTTTCTTT.

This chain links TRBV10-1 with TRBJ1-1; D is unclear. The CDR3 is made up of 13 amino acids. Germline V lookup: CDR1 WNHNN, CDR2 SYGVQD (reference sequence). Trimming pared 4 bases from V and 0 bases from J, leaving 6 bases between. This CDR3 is CASSVELNTEAFF. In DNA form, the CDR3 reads TGCGCCAGCAGTGTGGAGTTGAACACTGAAGCTTTCTTT.

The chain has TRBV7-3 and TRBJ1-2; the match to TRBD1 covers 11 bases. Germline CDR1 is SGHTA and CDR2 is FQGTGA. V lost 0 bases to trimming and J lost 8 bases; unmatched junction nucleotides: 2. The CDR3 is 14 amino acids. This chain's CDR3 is CASSLTRTGGGYTF. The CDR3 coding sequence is TGTGCCAGCAGCTTAACTAGGACAGGGGGCGGCTACACCTTC.

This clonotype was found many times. DNA for the CDR3: TGCAGTGCTAGGTGGTTTCCAGCGGGGGACACAGATACGCAGTATTTT. Residues: CSARWFPAGDTDTQYF. The genes are TRBV20-1 and TRBJ2-3, with 8 bases fitting TRBD2. Germline values: CDR1 DFQATT, CDR2 SNEGSKA (reference sequence). CDR3 length: 16 residues. V dropped 3 bases and J dropped 2; count of bases not matched to a gene: 10.

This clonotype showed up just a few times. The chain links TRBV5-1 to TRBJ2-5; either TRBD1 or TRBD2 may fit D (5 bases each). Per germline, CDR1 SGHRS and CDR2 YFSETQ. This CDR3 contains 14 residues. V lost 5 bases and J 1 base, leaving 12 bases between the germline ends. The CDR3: CASRRDVLQETQYF. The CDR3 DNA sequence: TGCGCCAGCAGGAGGGACGTCCTCCAAGAGACCCAGTACTTC.

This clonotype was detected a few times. CDR3 DNA sequence: TGTGCCAGCAGTTTTAAACGGAGCTACTATGGCTACACCTTC. Translation: CASSFKRSYYGYTF. This sequence joins TRBV12-3 or TRBV12-4 and TRBJ1-2; the D is unclear. The CDR3 sequence is 14 residues long. The V and J ends lost 3 bases and 3 bases respectively, with 11 bases between them.

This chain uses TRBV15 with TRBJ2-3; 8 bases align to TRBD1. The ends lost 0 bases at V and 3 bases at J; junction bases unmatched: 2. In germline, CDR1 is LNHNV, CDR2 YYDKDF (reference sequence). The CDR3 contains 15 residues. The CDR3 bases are TGTGCCACCAGCAGAGACAGGGGGCTTACAGATACGCAGTATTTT. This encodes CATSRDRGLTDTQYF. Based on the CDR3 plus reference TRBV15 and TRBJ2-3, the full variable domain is DAMVIQNPRYQVTQFGKPVTLSCSQTLNHNVMYWYQQKSSQAPKLLFHYYDKDFNNEADTPDNFQSRRPNTSFCFLDIRSPGLGDTAMYLCATSRDRGLTDTQYFGPGTRLTVL.

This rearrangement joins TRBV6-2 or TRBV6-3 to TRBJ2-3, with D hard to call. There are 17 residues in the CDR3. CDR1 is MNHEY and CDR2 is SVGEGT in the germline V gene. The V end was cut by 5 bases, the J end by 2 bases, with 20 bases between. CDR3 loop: CASSTPQSVGFTDTQYF. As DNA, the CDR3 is TGTGCCAGCAGTACTCCCCAGAGCGTGGGCTTCACAGATACGCAGTATTTT.

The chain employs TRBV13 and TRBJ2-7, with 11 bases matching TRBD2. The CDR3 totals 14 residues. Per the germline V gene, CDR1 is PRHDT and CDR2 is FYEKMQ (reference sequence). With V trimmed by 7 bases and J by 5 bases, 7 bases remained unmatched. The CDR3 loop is CASKLAGGPHEQYF. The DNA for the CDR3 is TGTGCCAGCAAGTTAGCGGGGGGGCCACACGAGCAGTACTTC.

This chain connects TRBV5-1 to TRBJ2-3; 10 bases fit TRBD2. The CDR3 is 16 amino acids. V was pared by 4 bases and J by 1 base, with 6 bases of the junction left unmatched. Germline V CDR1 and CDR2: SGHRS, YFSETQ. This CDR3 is CASSQGAGGGTDTQYF. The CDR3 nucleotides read TGCGCCAGCAGCCAAGGAGCGGGGGGGGGCACAGATACGCAGTATTTT.

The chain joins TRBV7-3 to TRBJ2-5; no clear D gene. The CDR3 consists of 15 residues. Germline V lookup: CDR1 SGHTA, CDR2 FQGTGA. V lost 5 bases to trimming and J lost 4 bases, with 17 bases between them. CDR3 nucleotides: TGTGCCAGCAGCCTAGGCCCGGGCGTTGGAGAGACCCAGTACTTC. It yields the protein CASSLGPGVGETQYF.

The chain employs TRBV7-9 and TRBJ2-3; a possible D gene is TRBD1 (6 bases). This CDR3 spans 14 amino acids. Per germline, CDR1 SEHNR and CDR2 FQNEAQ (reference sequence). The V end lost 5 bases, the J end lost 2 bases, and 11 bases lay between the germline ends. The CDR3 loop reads CASSLGALTDTQYF. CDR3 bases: TGTGCCAGCAGCCTGGGGGCCCTCACAGATACGCAGTATTTT.

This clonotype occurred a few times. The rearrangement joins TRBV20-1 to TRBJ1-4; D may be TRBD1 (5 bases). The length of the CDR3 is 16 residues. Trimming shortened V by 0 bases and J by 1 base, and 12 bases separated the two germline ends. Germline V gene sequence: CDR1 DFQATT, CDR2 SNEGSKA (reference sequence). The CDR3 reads CSARDLRDGTNEKLFF. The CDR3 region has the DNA TGCAGTGCTAGAGATCTGAGGGACGGAACTAATGAAAAACTGTTTTTT.

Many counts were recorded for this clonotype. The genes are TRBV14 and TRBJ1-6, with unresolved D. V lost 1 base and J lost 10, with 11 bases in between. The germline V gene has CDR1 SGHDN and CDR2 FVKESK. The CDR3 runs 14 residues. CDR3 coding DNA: TGTGCCAGCAGCCAAGGAAGGGAGTACTCACCCCTCCACTTT. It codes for CASSQGREYSPLHF.

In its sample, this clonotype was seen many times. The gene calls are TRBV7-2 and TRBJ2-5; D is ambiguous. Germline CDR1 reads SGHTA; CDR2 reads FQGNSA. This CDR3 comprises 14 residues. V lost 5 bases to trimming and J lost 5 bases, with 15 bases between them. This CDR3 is CASSPILRPETQYF. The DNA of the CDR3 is TGTGCCAGCAGCCCGATACTAAGACCGGAGACCCAGTACTTC.